This TCR beta chain derives from a study of CD8+ T cells in alopecia areata (dated 2018 in TCRdb). Describing the broader study: Treated patients were enrolled in an open-label pilot trial of oral tofacitinib at 5 to 10 mg twice daily for moderate-to-severe alopecia areata. Scalp clonality was compared among normal scalp (n=4), patchy alopecia areata scalp (n=8), and alopecia totalis/universalis scalp (n=8). Biopsies were taken from tofacitinib-treated patients at baseline and again at 4 and 24 weeks into treatment, and several of those patients also had a later scalp biopsy. In treated patients, disease severity was measured using the SALT score, which gives the percentage of scalp surface area affected. Scalp tissue and sorted CD4+ and CD8+ peripheral blood T cells from patchy and totalis/universalis alopecia areata patients and from healthy controls were covered by human TCRbeta sequencing. TCRbeta CDR3 regions were amplified by immunoSEQ multiplex PCR using 35 Vbeta forward and 13 Jbeta reverse primers. Patients stayed on tofacitinib for 6 to 18 months and then had 6 months of follow-up off drug so that delayed response and recurrence could be assessed. In both human patients and the C3H/HeJ mouse model, the study applied high-throughput TCRbeta sequencing to look at T cell clonal expansion in alopecia areata. RNA was obtained with the PAXgene miRNA kit for fixed scalp, the miRNeasy kit for PBMCs, and the RNeasy kit for mouse skin. On the study overall, not on this receptor specifically: The treated cohort was small, with a single nonresponder, so links between baseline CD8+ expansion and response need larger studies. During tofacitinib treatment, many expanded lesional clones stuck around in both scalp and blood, and this persistence may partly explain why relapse happens after treatment is stopped. Compared with normal scalp, lesional scalp, particularly in alopecia totalis/universalis, had higher clonality and more expanded CD8+ clones, which suggests antigenic drive. TCR sequences shared between patients were less clear than in mice, possibly partly because of HLA diversity in the patient population. With tofacitinib, both scalp clonality and the number of expanded CD8+ clones among the top 100 scalp clones went down significantly. Scalp TCR repertoire analysis is complicated because resident alphabeta T cells in normal human skin are also sequenced, whereas mouse skin is dominated by gammadelta T cells.

The time point label on this specimen signifies: roughly 24 weeks on oral tofacitinib. Per the publication, the treatment or condition label means: oral pan-JAK inhibitor, 5-10 mg twice daily. Lesional scalp punch biopsies and peripheral blood were collected from alopecia areata patients. PBMCs were isolated by density centrifugation and stained for CD3, CD4 and CD8, after which CD4+ and CD8+ T cells were sorted on a FACSAria. The V end loses 2 bases and the J end loses 5 bases, and a stretch of 14 bases separates them. The CDR3 measures 14 amino acids from cysteine to phenylalanine. Of all the DNA, just the CDR3 is kept, 42 bases in frame from base 1. The germline V gene gives CDR1 as SGHDT and CDR2 as YYEEEE. As to this clone: Its antigen is currently not known. No base-level quality is on record; no much larger clone is a single base apart.

The library was produced with the immunoSEQ multiplex PCR assay. For TCR sequencing, RNA was extracted from every sample and reverse transcribed into cDNA to serve as template. SuperScript III was used for first-strand cDNA synthesis, primed with a 2:1 mix of oligo-dT and random hexamers. A synthetic immune receptor repertoire was used to gauge amplification bias, and whatever bias remained was removed computationally. The study's processing was this. Raw reads were preprocessed for error removal, and CDR3 was defined according to IMGT conventions as running from the conserved cysteine to phenylalanine. Clonality was calculated as 1 minus Shannon entropy normalized by log2 of the number of productive unique TCRs. Scalp TCRbeta sequences were cross-referenced with sorted blood CD4 and CD8 repertoires so that the CD4 or CD8 identity of scalp clones could be inferred. Here the immuneACCESS table is served through TCRdb, limited to in-frame sequences with V and J called. Missing clones are a known gap in these copies; in checked studies unresolved V genes cover under half, and the rest lacks a known reason. V, J and clone size are those of that table, while D and trimming were read from the DNA. In all, the sample holds approximately 180,000 clones, and about 53% of those were seen once. Under 14% of the sample is held by the ten biggest clonotypes.

The TCR comes from a human donor with alopecia areata. This chain is built from TRBV5-6 and TRBJ2-7; 7 matching bases give a weak D call of TRBD2. The specimen comprised CD8+ T cells sorted from blood, sampled at week 24, from a patient treated with tofacitinib. The CDR3 is CASSFAGAIHEQYF. The DNA is as follows: TGTGCCAGCAGCTTCGCGGGGGCGATCCACGAGCAGTACTTC.